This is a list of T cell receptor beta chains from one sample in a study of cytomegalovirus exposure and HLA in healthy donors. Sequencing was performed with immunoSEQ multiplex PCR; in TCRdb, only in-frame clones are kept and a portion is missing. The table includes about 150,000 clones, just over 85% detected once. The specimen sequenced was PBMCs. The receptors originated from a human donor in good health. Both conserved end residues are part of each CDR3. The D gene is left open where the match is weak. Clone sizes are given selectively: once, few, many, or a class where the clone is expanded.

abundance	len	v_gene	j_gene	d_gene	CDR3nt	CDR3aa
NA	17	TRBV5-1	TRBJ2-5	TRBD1	TGCGCCAGCAGCTTGGCAGGGACAGGGGTTGGAGGGGAGACCCAGTACTTC	CASSLAGTGVGGETQYF
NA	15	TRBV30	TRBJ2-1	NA	TGTGCCTGGAGTGCCGGAAGGACACCCTACAATGAGCAGTTCTTC	CAWSAGRTPYNEQFF
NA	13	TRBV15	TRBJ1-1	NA	TGTGCCACCAGCAGACGGGAGAACACTGAAGCTTTCTTT	CATSRRENTEAFF
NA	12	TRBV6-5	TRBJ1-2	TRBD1	TGTGCCAGCAGTTCCGGGACAGTTATTTTCCACTTC	CASSSGTVIFHF
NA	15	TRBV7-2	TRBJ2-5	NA	TGTGCCAGCAGCTTCGACAGCGCCCGGCGGGAGACCCAGTACTTC	CASSFDSARRETQYF
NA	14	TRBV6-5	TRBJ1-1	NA	TGTGCCAGCCTAAAACAGGGATTAAACACTGAAGCTTTCTTT	CASLKQGLNTEAFF
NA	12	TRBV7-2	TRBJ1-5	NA	TGTGCCAGCAGCTTATCGCAGGGACCCCAGCATTTT	CASSLSQGPQHF
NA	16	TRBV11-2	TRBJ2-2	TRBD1	TGTGCCAGCAGCCTGACAGGGGGATTATACCCCGGGGAGCTGTTTTTT	CASSLTGGLYPGELFF
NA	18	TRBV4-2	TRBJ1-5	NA	TGTGCCAGCAGCCAAGGGGAGGGCAGATCCTATAGCAATCAGCCCCAGCATTTT	CASSQGEGRSYSNQPQHF
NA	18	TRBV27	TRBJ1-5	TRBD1	TGTGCCAGCAGTTCGTCGGACAGGGCTCTAAGTCGCAATCAGCCCCAGCATTTT	CASSSSDRALSRNQPQHF
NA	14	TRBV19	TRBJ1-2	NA	TGTGCCAGTAGTATCGACGACAGATTTTATGGCTACACCTTC	CASSIDDRFYGYTF
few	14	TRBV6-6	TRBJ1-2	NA	TGTGCCAGCAGTTACGTTCGGGGGGACTATGGCTACACCTTC	CASSYVRGDYGYTF
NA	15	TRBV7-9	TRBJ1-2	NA	TGTGCCAGCAGCCCCGTGTCACAGTCCCTTAGGGGCTACACCTTC	CASSPVSQSLRGYTF
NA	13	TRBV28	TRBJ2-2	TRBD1	TGTGCCAGCAGTTGGACAGGGCGGGGGGAGCTGTTTTTT	CASSWTGRGELFF
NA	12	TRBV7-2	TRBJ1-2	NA	TGTGCCAGCACCGCAGGGAATTATGGCTACACCTTC	CASTAGNYGYTF
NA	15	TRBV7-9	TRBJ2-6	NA	TGTGCCAGCAGCCCCAGGGCCACTGGGGCCAACGTCCTGACTTTC	CASSPRATGANVLTF